This TCR beta chain is drawn from a study of blood T cells in healthy people across ages. Study-level points and caveats: Diversity of TCR beta per million T cells declined in a roughly linear way with age. Naive CD4+ cells and diversity were both higher in long-lived donors than in aged donors.

The extraction recovered at least 5 micrograms of total RNA per sample. Primers used in a second PCR of roughly 6 to 12 cycles were a sample-barcoded 5' primer and a J-beta primer mix. Sequencing recovered at least 3 million CDR3-containing paired-end reads from each sample. TCRdb used MiXCR to reprocess the 5' RACE reads, holding one entry per CDR3 protein. The repertoire holds around 800,000 distinct CDR3 sequences, with 20% to 30% as singletons. Unmatched junction bases numbered 8, after V lost 5 bases and J lost 5 bases. This CDR3 is built from 15 residues. Germline loops: CDR1 SGHTA, CDR2 FQGTGA. To note about this clonotype: The antigen remains unidentified.

The same data also went into a second study, on T cells of mothers and their children.

Sequencing used blood. V is TRBV7-3 and J is TRBJ2-5; the match to TRBD2 covers 10 bases. This receptor was identified in a boy between 10 and 17 years old in good health. The CDR3: CASSPASGGWETQYF. CDR3 sequence (DNA): TGTGCCAGCAGCCCCGCTAGCGGGGGCTGGGAGACCCAGTACTTC.